A single sample gave rise to the 17 T cell receptor beta chains below, sequenced in a study of immune evolution from preneoplasia to lung adenocarcinoma (dated by TCRdb to the early 2020s). Library preparation used the immunoSEQ multiplex PCR assay. The clones in this table, taken by TCRdb from immuneACCESS, are in-frame only. Not every clone is retained; where verified, under half of the shortfall comes from an unresolved V gene, and the cause of the rest is unknown. This sample gives about 8,400 clones in total; under 90% of them show up just once. Of the sample, around 8.4% falls within the top ten clones. Sequenced material: FFPE invasive lung adenocarcinoma tissue. The sample's cell subset or site label, in plain terms: frankly invasive lung adenocarcinoma (ADC). All receptors derive from a person aged 45 to 59 with lung adenocarcinoma.

The chain uses TRBV19 and TRBJ2-3, with a possible D match to TRBD1 (6 bases). V was pared by 9 bases and J by 0 bases, with 10 bases between. This CDR3 comprises 13 residues. Germline V gene data show CDR1 as LNHDA and CDR2 as SQIVND (reference sequence). CDR3 protein: CASNRDSTDTQYF. The CDR3 region has the DNA TGTGCCAGCAACAGGGATAGCACAGATACGCAGTATTTT.

Only one count was recorded for this clone. The genes are TRBV6-1 and TRBJ1-5; TRBD1 matches 7 bases. This CDR3 is 12 amino acids long. J gave up 4 bases and V 11 bases, and 5 bases lay outside the gene matches. CDR1 MNHNS and CDR2 SASEGT come from the germline V gene. The CDR3 loop is CAAQGMNQPQHF. In DNA form, the CDR3 reads TGTGCCGCACAGGGGATGAATCAGCCCCAGCATTTT.

The CDR3 region is CASSLQGSTDTQYF. The CDR3 region has the DNA TGTGCCAGCTCACTGCAGGGTAGCACAGATACGCAGTATTTT. The V gene is TRBV18, the J gene TRBJ2-3, with D perhaps TRBD1 (5 bases). V dropped 4 bases and J dropped 0 bases, with 8 bases sitting between them. The CDR3 sequence is 14 residues long. Germline loops: CDR1 KGHSH, CDR2 LQKENI.

V usage is TRBV5-1 and J usage is TRBJ2-2; no definite D call. The CDR3 has 12 residues. Germline lookup yields CDR1 SGHRS and CDR2 YFSETQ. V was pared by 4 bases and J by 1 base, with 2 bases between. CDR3 region: CASSLNTGELFF. Written as DNA, the CDR3 is TGCGCCAGCAGCCTGAACACCGGGGAGCTGTTTTTT.

The V and J genes are TRBV7-6 and TRBJ2-3; TRBD2 agrees at 7 bases. The ends lost 3 bases at V and 1 base at J; junction bases unmatched: 7. The V gene's germline CDR1 is SGHVS and CDR2 FNYEAQ. The CDR3 runs to 16 residues. CDR3 DNA sequence: TGTGCCAGCAGCTTGCTCGGCACTAGCGGCACAGATACGCAGTATTTT. It yields the protein CASSLLGTSGTDTQYF.

A word on this clone: The junction and the germline gene differ at one end; a read error may be behind it. The chain has TRBV14 and TRBJ1-2; 11 bases match TRBD1. Germline V gives CDR1 SGHDN, CDR2 FVKESK. CDR3 length: 18 amino acids. The CDR3 DNA is TGTGCCAGCAGCCTACGGACAGGGGGCTCGATGAGTAACTATGGCTACATCTTC. Encoded protein: CASSLRTGGSMSNYGYIF. Combining the CDR3 with reference TRBV14 and TRBJ1-2 gives the whole variable domain EAGVTQFPSHSVIEKGQTVTLRCDPISGHDNLYWYRRVMGKEIKFLLHFVKESKQDESGMPNNRFLAERTGGTYSTLKVQPAELEDSGVYFCASSLRTGGSMSNYGYIFGSGTRLTVV.

The chain recombines TRBV5-1 with TRBJ1-1, with a tentative D call TRBD1 (5 bases). V was cut by 7 bases and J by 1 base, with 17 bases left in between. Germline V lookup: CDR1 SGHRS, CDR2 YFSETQ. The CDR3 length is 15 residues. The CDR3 coding sequence is TGCGCCAGCGCCCTCCGGGAGGGACGGAACACTGAAGCTTTCTTT. This sequence encodes CASALREGRNTEAFF.

The chain is built from TRBV6-5 and TRBJ1-3; 7 bases agree with TRBD1. With 7 bases clipped from V and 1 base from J, the junction kept 4 bases outside the gene matches. The CDR3 sequence is 14 residues long. CDR1 is MNHEY, CDR2 SVGAGI, per germline. In DNA form, the CDR3 reads TGTGCCAGCAAGGACAGGTTGTCTGGAAACACCATATATTTT. It codes for CASKDRLSGNTIYF.

The CDR3 DNA reads TGTGCCAGTAGCCCTGACAGGGGGCACACAGATACGCAGTATTTT. Amino acid sequence: CASSPDRGHTDTQYF. The V call is TRBV19, the J call TRBJ2-3, with 10 positions matching TRBD1. Losses at the gene ends were 6 bases for V and 2 bases for J; bases not matched to a gene: 5. This CDR3 comprises 15 residues. CDR1 and CDR2 from the germline V gene are LNHDA and SQIVND (reference sequence). Looking up the rest from reference TRBV19 and TRBJ2-3 gives the full variable domain: DGGITQSPKYLFRKEGQNVTLSCEQNLNHDAMYWYRQDPGQGLRLIYYSQIVNDFQKGDIAEGYSVSREKKESFPLTVTSAQKNPTAFYLCASSPDRGHTDTQYFGPGTRLTVL.

The V call is TRBV18, the J call TRBJ2-7; D is ambiguous. CDR1 is KGHSH and CDR2 is LQKENI in the germline V gene. Trimming took off 1 base at V and 5 bases at J, with 18 bases between the two ends. CDR3 length equals 16 residues. The CDR3 protein is CASSPRETPVENEQYF. CDR3 sequence (DNA): TGTGCCAGCTCACCACGTGAGACCCCTGTAGAGAACGAGCAGTACTTC.

This rearrangement joins TRBV19 to TRBJ1-6, with no clear D. The CDR3 length is 14 residues. Deletions cut 5 bases from V and 3 bases from J, with 8 bases between. Germline loops: CDR1 LNHDA, CDR2 SQIVND (reference sequence). The CDR3 nucleotides are TGTGCCAGTAGTCCCTCCGACTATAATTCACCCCTCCACTTT. This encodes CASSPSDYNSPLHF.

This clone is a singleton in its sample. The CDR3: CASSIGGGGLSSYNEQFF. The CDR3 DNA is TGTGCCAGTAGTATAGGAGGGGGCGGGCTAAGCTCCTACAATGAGCAGTTCTTC. The chain carries TRBV19 and TRBJ2-1, with 7 bases aligning to TRBD1. The CDR3 is made up of 18 amino acids. V gave up 1 base and J gave up 0 bases; unmatched junction bases: 9. From germline, CDR1 is LNHDA and CDR2 SQIVND (reference sequence).

This chain connects TRBV9 to TRBJ1-6, with D unresolved. Germline CDR1 is SGDLS and CDR2 is YYNGEE. The V end was cut by 5 bases, the J end by 0 bases, with 9 bases between. CDR3 length equals 15 residues. The CDR3 DNA sequence: TGTGCCAGCAGTAGATTAAGCTCCTATAATTCACCCCTCCACTTT. Translation: CASSRLSSYNSPLHF.

The chain recombines TRBV5-4 with TRBJ1-4, with 8 bases identical to TRBD1. The J segment lost 6 bases and the V segment lost 3 bases, leaving 7 bases of the junction unmatched. Germline V lookup: CDR1 SGHNT, CDR2 YYREEE (reference sequence). The CDR3 length is 15 residues. The CDR3 nucleotides are TGTGCCAGCAGCTCGAACAGGGGGATCGATGAAAAACTGTTTTTT. This gives the protein CASSSNRGIDEKLFF.

This clone has only one observation. The chain uses TRBV7-6 and TRBJ1-3, with D maybe TRBD1 (6 bases). The CDR3 consists of 15 residues. Germline lookup yields CDR1 SGHVS and CDR2 FNYEAQ. Trimming pared 5 bases from V and 2 bases from J, leaving 13 bases between. The CDR3 DNA reads TGTGCCAGCAGCCTAACTCAGGGGCCTGGAAACACCATATATTTT. Translating gives CASSLTQGPGNTIYF.

On this clone: The junction departs from the called germline gene at one end, perhaps through a read error. The V call is TRBV2, the J call TRBJ2-7; D call uncertain. This CDR3 is 12 amino acids long. The germline V gene has CDR1 SNHLY and CDR2 FYNNEI. DNA for the CDR3: TGTGCCAGCAGCAATGAAGAAACGGACCACCACTTC. Its protein product is CASSNEETDHHF.

The rearrangement joins TRBV6-5 to TRBJ1-1, with D possibly TRBD1 on 5 matching bases. CDR3 length equals 12 residues. Germline CDR1 is MNHEY and CDR2 is SVGAGI. V lost 6 bases and J 5 bases, leaving 10 bases between the germline ends. DNA of the CDR3: TGTGCCAGCAGCGGGGCTCTAACTGAAGCTTTCTTT. Residues: CASSGALTEAFF.